Listed here are 5 T cell receptor beta chains from one sample, sequenced in a study of T cell responses to AZD1222 COVID-19 vaccine. Here immunoSEQ multiplex PCR was the method, and the copy in TCRdb shows in-frame clones only, minus some. The table lists under 150,000 clones, under 90% of them singletons. Sequenced material: peripheral blood, taken 28 days after the second AZD1222 dose. These receptors came from an adult who received the AZD1222 COVID-19 vaccine.

The chain employs TRBV27 and TRBJ1-5; 8 nucleotides line up with TRBD1. Trimming took 4 bases from V and 9 from J; bases not matched to a gene: 8. CDR1 and CDR2 from the germline V gene are MNHEY and SMNVEV (reference sequence). The CDR3 is 14 amino acids. The DNA of the CDR3 is TGTGCCAGCAGTTCGACAGGGGTTTATCTGCCCCAGCATTTT. Translation gives CASSSTGVYLPQHF.

The CDR3 sequence is CASSPTVISNQPQHF. As DNA, the CDR3 is TGTGCCAGCAGCCCGACGGTCATTAGCAATCAGCCCCAGCATTTT. The genes are TRBV3-1 (or the pseudogene TRBV3-2) and TRBJ1-5; D not certain. Trimming took 4 bases from V and 0 from J, leaving 10 bases between them. Looked up from germline, CDR1 is LGHDT and CDR2 is YNNKEL (reference sequence). The CDR3 spans 15 residues.

V and J are TRBV7-7 and TRBJ2-1, with 10 nucleotides matching TRBD2. Germline V gene lookup returns CDR1 SSHAT and CDR2 FNYEAQ (reference sequence). The V and J ends lost 5 bases and 10 bases, in that order; junction bases with no gene match: 8. This CDR3 region has 14 residues. The CDR3 coding sequence is TGTGCCAGCAGCCTCTCTCGACTAGCGGGCGAGCAGTTCTTC. Translation gives CASSLSRLAGEQFF.

This rearrangement joins TRBV19 to TRBJ1-2, with D hard to call. V was pared by 4 bases and J by 8 bases, with 14 bases between. The CDR3 has 13 amino acids. Germline V lookup: CDR1 LNHDA, CDR2 SQIVND (reference sequence). The CDR3 here is CASSKEHGLGYTF. For the CDR3, the DNA is TGTGCCAGTAGTAAGGAACACGGATTGGGCTACACCTTC.

The V and J genes are TRBV7-2 and TRBJ1-2, with 11 bases fitting TRBD1. CDR1 is SGHTA and CDR2 is FQGNSA in the germline V gene. The CDR3 spans 15 residues. The V segment lost 4 bases and the J segment 6 bases; nucleotides outside the gene matches: 7. CDR3 loop: CASSWSGTGGDGYTF. CDR3 in DNA: TGTGCCAGCAGCTGGTCCGGGACAGGGGGGGATGGCTACACCTTC. Combining the CDR3 with reference TRBV7-2 and TRBJ1-2 gives the whole variable domain GAGVSQSPSNKVTEKGKDVELRCDPISGHTALYWYRQSLGQGLEFLIYFQGNSAPDKSGLPSDRFSAERTGGSVSTLTIQRTQQEDSAVYLCASSWSGTGGDGYTFGSGTRLTVV.